This T cell receptor (beta chain) was obtained from a study of cytotoxic CD8 clonotypes in ibrutinib-treated CLL (dated by TCRdb to the early 2020s). Concerning the study at large: The cohort was composed of 10 to 11 relapsed/refractory and roughly 15 treatment-naive patients; IGHV unmutated status was identified in roughly 18 patients. Responses were partial in about 25 patients and complete in 2; after median approximately 66 months follow-up, roughly 14 stayed in remission and roughly twelve progressed. Response samples were obtained after a median of around eleven months of treatment, with a range of roughly 6 to 40 months. An average of 255,043 productive templates and tens of thousands of productive rearrangements was obtained per sample. Longitudinal samples were available for about 30% of the roughly 90 trial participants. Cryopreserved peripheral blood mononuclear cells were obtained prior to treatment, at the time of response, and at either disease progression or sustained remission. Every remission and progressive disease sample was obtained while ibrutinib was still being received by the patients. Here is what the overall study found, with its caveats: At baseline, clonality was higher than in age-matched healthy donors and showed a strong correlation with circulating CD8+ T-cell counts. Public clonotypes were rare and either shrank or stayed stable during treatment, and the rise in clonality at ibrutinib response reflected expansion of private clonotypes. Clonality rose at ibrutinib response, remained stable during sustained remission, and dropped back toward baseline at progression. Lymph node repertoires were not examined, and the timing of sampling was not matched between patients in sustained remission and those whose disease progressed.

The intended sense of this specimen's time point label: roughly 2 years on ibrutinib. For TCR beta library preparation, about 1.8 micrograms of genomic DNA were isolated from cryopreserved PBMCs. Longitudinal blood samples from CLL patients on ibrutinib monotherapy were analyzed using high-throughput TCR beta sequencing. The patients took part in an open-label, single-center phase 2 trial of ibrutinib monotherapy. Each clonotype received, on average, about 10x coverage in deep resolution sequencing performed on a MiSeq, where the target depth lay between 1 in 1 million and 1 in 200,000 T cells. The immunoSEQ hsTCRB Kit was used to generate the TCR beta libraries. As for the authors' bioinformatics: The data were analyzed with ImmunoSEQ Analyzer and ImmunoSEQ Data Assistant, and V, D and J gene assignments followed IMGT definitions. Clonality, which ranges from 0 to 1, was calculated by subtracting the normalized Shannon entropy of productive rearrangement frequencies from one. Only overrepresented clonotypes making up at least 0.05% of the repertoire of each patient were included in the public clonotype analysis. Some twelve age-matched healthy donor repertoires from immuneACCESS were used as controls for clonality. The table comes from immuneACCESS by way of TCRdb, which keeps in-frame sequences with V and J called. Part of the clones is missing from these tables; in studies checked, under half for an unresolved V gene and the rest for unknown reasons. That table supplies the V and J calls and clone size; D and trimming were determined from the DNA. The sample table contains 150,000 to 200,000 clones; only one count was recorded for under 85% of them. The ten largest clones add up to about 5% of the sample.

V gives up 0 bases and J gives up 0 bases, and the segment between their germline ends measures 13 bases. The CDR3 sequence holds 17 residues, the cysteine and phenylalanine included. The retained sequence is limited to the CDR3, 51 bases, with the frame set at the first base. CDR1 and CDR2 are drawn from the germline V gene: SGHTS, YDEGEE. For this clone: This receptor's antigen is unknown. Base qualities are missing; no much larger clone stands one base away.

This sample comprised PBMCs, obtained after 24 months of ibrutinib treatment. This sequence originates from a human donor with chronic lymphocytic leukemia. The chain uses TRBV5-8 and TRBJ1-3; 5 matching bases give a weak D call of TRBD1. The DNA sequence is TGTGCCAGCAGCTTGGGCGGGGCCTTTATCTCTGGAAACACCATATATTTT. Its translation reads: CASSLGGAFISGNTIYF.